These T cell receptor beta chains were read from a single sample in a study of cytomegalovirus exposure and HLA in healthy donors. Clones were read by immunoSEQ multiplex PCR, and TCRdb kept only the in-frame ones, dropping some. The sample gives hundreds of thousands of clones, around 87% of which show up once; roughly 1.2% is in the top ten. Material for sequencing was PBMCs. These TCRs come from a woman aged 25 to 39 in good health and CMV-seropositive. Each CDR3 is given with its conserved first and last residue. The order of the fields is D gene, clone size, J gene, V gene, CDR3 protein, CDR3 DNA. The D gene is left open where the match is weak. The size of a clone is reported for some rows only, either as once, few or many, or as a class for expanded clones.

d_call: .; clone_size: .; j_call: TRBJ2-5; v_call: TRBV5-4; cdr3_aa: CASSFGKGGGPWETQYF; cdr3_nt: TGTGCCAGCAGCTTTGGAAAGGGGGGAGGGCCATGGGAGACCCAGTACTTC
d_call: .; clone_size: .; j_call: TRBJ1-3; v_call: TRBV6-1; cdr3_aa: CASSEFTGWGNTIYF; cdr3_nt: TGTGCCAGCAGTGAATTTACCGGGTGGGGAAACACCATATATTTT
d_call: TRBD1; clone_size: .; j_call: TRBJ1-2; v_call: TRBV27; cdr3_aa: CASTKDRANYGYTF; cdr3_nt: TGTGCCAGCACCAAAGACAGGGCAAACTATGGCTACACCTTC
d_call: .; clone_size: .; j_call: TRBJ1-5; v_call: TRBV30; cdr3_aa: CAWGREGGTLNQPQHF; cdr3_nt: TGTGCCTGGGGAAGGGAGGGCGGCACCCTCAATCAGCCCCAGCATTTT
d_call: .; clone_size: .; j_call: TRBJ2-5; v_call: TRBV6-1; cdr3_aa: CASTRTLQETQYF; cdr3_nt: TGTGCCAGCACCAGGACACTCCAAGAGACCCAGTACTTC
d_call: TRBD2; clone_size: .; j_call: TRBJ2-7; v_call: TRBV19; cdr3_aa: CASSTRGSGRSSEQYF; cdr3_nt: TGTGCCAGTAGTACCCGGGGTAGCGGGAGATCTTCTGAGCAGTACTTC
d_call: TRBD1; clone_size: .; j_call: TRBJ1-2; v_call: TRBV6-1; cdr3_aa: CASSEGYDRAYGYTF; cdr3_nt: TGTGCCAGCAGTGAAGGGTACGACAGGGCCTATGGCTACACCTTC
d_call: .; clone_size: .; j_call: TRBJ2-7; v_call: TRBV30; cdr3_aa: CAWGHASYEQYF; cdr3_nt: TGTGCCTGGGGACATGCGTCCTACGAGCAGTACTTC
d_call: TRBD1; clone_size: .; j_call: TRBJ1-5; v_call: TRBV19; cdr3_aa: CASSIAGTGLYSNQPQHF; cdr3_nt: TGTGCCAGTAGTATCGCCGGGACAGGGTTATATAGCAATCAGCCCCAGCATTTT
d_call: .; clone_size: .; j_call: TRBJ2-5; v_call: TRBV7-7; cdr3_aa: CASSYPLTRQETQYF; cdr3_nt: TGTGCTAGCAGCTACCCCCTTACTCGCCAAGAGACCCAGTACTTC
d_call: TRBD2; clone_size: .; j_call: TRBJ2-3; v_call: TRBV6-1; cdr3_aa: CASILGGSRTDTQYF; cdr3_nt: TGTGCCAGCATCCTCGGGGGGTCCCGCACAGATACGCAGTATTTT
d_call: .; clone_size: .; j_call: TRBJ2-3; v_call: TRBV6-4; cdr3_aa: CASSDSTAPDTQYF; cdr3_nt: TGTGCCAGCAGTGACTCGACAGCCCCAGATACGCAGTATTTT
d_call: .; clone_size: .; j_call: TRBJ2-1; v_call: TRBV6-1; cdr3_aa: CASSSRDFDNEQFF; cdr3_nt: TGTGCCAGCAGTTCCCGGGACTTCGACAATGAGCAGTTCTTC
d_call: TRBD2; clone_size: .; j_call: TRBJ2-1; v_call: TRBV30; cdr3_aa: CAWTGTSDNEQFF; cdr3_nt: TGTGCCTGGACCGGGACTAGCGACAATGAGCAGTTCTTC
d_call: TRBD1; clone_size: .; j_call: TRBJ2-7; v_call: TRBV6-5; cdr3_aa: CASSYSGQGPYEQYF; cdr3_nt: TGTGCCAGCAGTTACTCCGGACAGGGCCCCTACGAGCAGTACTTC
d_call: TRBD2; clone_size: .; j_call: TRBJ2-7; v_call: TRBV27; cdr3_aa: CASSSTGTSAYEQYF; cdr3_nt: TGTGCCAGCAGTAGCACCGGGACTAGCGCCTACGAGCAGTACTTC
d_call: TRBD2; clone_size: .; j_call: TRBJ2-7; v_call: TRBV6-1; cdr3_aa: CASSRLAGSYEQYF; cdr3_nt: TGTGCCAGCAGTCGTCTAGCGGGTTCCTACGAGCAGTACTTC
d_call: TRBD2; clone_size: .; j_call: TRBJ2-1; v_call: TRBV2; cdr3_aa: CASSEELAVYNEQFF; cdr3_nt: TGTGCCAGCAGTGAAGAACTAGCGGTTTACAATGAGCAGTTCTTC
d_call: .; clone_size: .; j_call: TRBJ1-4; v_call: TRBV28; cdr3_aa: CASSGWTTTNEKLFF; cdr3_nt: TGTGCCAGCAGTGGATGGACAACAACTAATGAAAAACTGTTTTTT
d_call: TRBD1; clone_size: .; j_call: TRBJ2-4; v_call: TRBV29-1; cdr3_aa: CSVRAAGQGAKNIQYF; cdr3_nt: TGCAGCGTTAGGGCCGCGGGACAGGGAGCCAAAAACATTCAGTACTTC
d_call: .; clone_size: .; j_call: TRBJ2-1; v_call: TRBV15; cdr3_aa: CATSRDNMGREQFF; cdr3_nt: TGTGCCACCAGCAGAGATAATATGGGGAGGGAGCAGTTCTTC
d_call: .; clone_size: .; j_call: TRBJ2-5; v_call: TRBV6-1; cdr3_aa: CASSGGTRQETQYF; cdr3_nt: TGTGCCAGCAGTGGGGGGACACGCCAAGAGACCCAGTACTTC
d_call: .; clone_size: .; j_call: TRBJ1-1; v_call: TRBV30; cdr3_aa: CAWTLNTEAFF; cdr3_nt: TGTGCCTGGACCCTTAACACTGAAGCTTTCTTT
d_call: .; clone_size: .; j_call: TRBJ2-5; v_call: TRBV27; cdr3_aa: CASSLSKGGEETQYF; cdr3_nt: TGTGCCAGCAGTTTATCGAAAGGAGGGGAAGAGACCCAGTACTTC
d_call: .; clone_size: .; j_call: TRBJ2-1; v_call: TRBV4-1; cdr3_aa: CASSQDPLSSYNEQFF; cdr3_nt: TGCGCCAGCAGCCAAGATCCACTGAGCTCCTACAATGAGCAGTTCTTC
d_call: .; clone_size: .; j_call: TRBJ2-1; v_call: TRBV28; cdr3_aa: CASSSPAGISNEQFF; cdr3_nt: TGTGCCAGCAGTTCCCCGGCGGGGATCAGCAATGAGCAGTTCTTC
d_call: TRBD1; clone_size: .; j_call: TRBJ1-4; v_call: TRBV27; cdr3_aa: CASSLGQGAPANEKLFF; cdr3_nt: TGTGCCAGCAGTTTAGGACAGGGGGCGCCGGCTAATGAAAAACTGTTTTTT
d_call: .; clone_size: .; j_call: TRBJ1-2; v_call: TRBV9; cdr3_aa: CASSVAGGNGYTF; cdr3_nt: TGTGCCAGCAGCGTAGCGGGAGGGAATGGCTACACCTTC
d_call: .; clone_size: .; j_call: TRBJ1-1; v_call: TRBV29-1; cdr3_aa: CSVDQYSLNTEAFF; cdr3_nt: TGCAGCGTTGATCAGTACAGTCTGAACACTGAAGCTTTCTTT
d_call: .; clone_size: .; j_call: TRBJ1-4; v_call: TRBV30; cdr3_aa: CAWALALNEKLFF; cdr3_nt: TGTGCCTGGGCACTCGCCCTTAATGAAAAACTGTTTTTT
d_call: .; clone_size: once; j_call: TRBJ2-7; v_call: TRBV9; cdr3_aa: CASSVASVRGEQYF; cdr3_nt: TGTGCCAGCAGCGTGGCTAGCGTGAGAGGCGAGCAGTACTTC
d_call: TRBD1; clone_size: .; j_call: TRBJ2-1; v_call: TRBV18; cdr3_aa: CASSQNRAGGDYNEQFF; cdr3_nt: TGTGCCAGCTCACAAAACCGCGCAGGGGGTGACTACAATGAGCAGTTCTTC
d_call: .; clone_size: .; j_call: TRBJ2-5; v_call: TRBV2; cdr3_aa: CAHRAPGEETQYF; cdr3_nt: TGTGCCCACAGGGCCCCCGGGGAAGAGACCCAGTACTTC
d_call: .; clone_size: .; j_call: TRBJ2-2; v_call: TRBV7-3; cdr3_aa: CASSLKRPDTGELFF; cdr3_nt: TGTGCCAGCAGCTTAAAACGCCCAGACACCGGGGAGCTGTTTTTT
d_call: TRBD2; clone_size: .; j_call: TRBJ2-7; v_call: TRBV6-5; cdr3_aa: CASSFQREVPYEQYF; cdr3_nt: TGTGCCAGCAGTTTTCAGCGGGAGGTCCCCTACGAGCAGTACTTC
d_call: .; clone_size: .; j_call: TRBJ2-1; v_call: TRBV7-3; cdr3_aa: CASSFLSLCSYNEQFF; cdr3_nt: TGTGCCAGCAGCTTTCTGAGTCTCTGCTCCTACAATGAGCAGTTCTTC
d_call: .; clone_size: once; j_call: TRBJ2-7; v_call: TRBV5-4; cdr3_aa: CASSSPRAYEQYF; cdr3_nt: TGTGCCAGCAGCTCCCCCAGGGCCTACGAGCAGTACTTC
d_call: .; clone_size: .; j_call: TRBJ2-1; v_call: TRBV7-9; cdr3_aa: CASSLVVGGKRSYNEQFF; cdr3_nt: TGTGCCAGCAGCTTAGTAGTCGGCGGCAAGCGCTCCTACAATGAGCAGTTCTTC
d_call: .; clone_size: .; j_call: TRBJ1-2; v_call: TRBV18; cdr3_aa: CASSPGGTLYGYTF; cdr3_nt: TGTGCCAGCTCACCCGGGGGGACACTATATGGCTACACCTTC
d_call: .; clone_size: .; j_call: TRBJ1-4; v_call: TRBV5-1; cdr3_aa: CASSPHRATNEKLFF; cdr3_nt: TGCGCCAGCAGCCCTCACAGGGCAACTAATGAAAAACTGTTTTTT
d_call: .; clone_size: .; j_call: TRBJ1-5; v_call: TRBV28; cdr3_aa: CASSFLGNQPQHF; cdr3_nt: TGTGCCAGCAGTTTCTTAGGCAATCAGCCCCAGCATTTT
d_call: TRBD1; clone_size: .; j_call: TRBJ2-7; v_call: TRBV6-1; cdr3_aa: CASSEPFRGRYEQYF; cdr3_nt: TGTGCCAGCAGTGAACCTTTCAGGGGGCGTTACGAGCAGTACTTC
d_call: .; clone_size: .; j_call: TRBJ1-5; v_call: TRBV7-8; cdr3_aa: CASSPEGLSNQPQHF; cdr3_nt: TGTGCCAGCAGCCCGGAGGGGCTTAGCAATCAGCCCCAGCATTTT
d_call: .; clone_size: .; j_call: TRBJ1-1; v_call: TRBV18; cdr3_aa: CASSPGRPGSNTEAFF; cdr3_nt: TGTGCCAGCTCACCAGGTCGTCCAGGATCGAACACTGAAGCTTTCTTT
d_call: TRBD1; clone_size: .; j_call: TRBJ2-1; v_call: TRBV20-1; cdr3_aa: CSAWTGNEQFF; cdr3_nt: TGCAGTGCTTGGACAGGGAATGAGCAGTTCTTC
d_call: TRBD1; clone_size: .; j_call: TRBJ2-1; v_call: TRBV28; cdr3_aa: CASSPGGRAYNEQFF; cdr3_nt: TGTGCCAGCAGTCCAGGGGGAAGAGCCTACAATGAGCAGTTCTTC
d_call: .; clone_size: .; j_call: TRBJ1-2; v_call: TRBV5-4; cdr3_aa: CASSFIMGQAELYGYTF; cdr3_nt: TGTGCCAGCAGCTTCATCATGGGCCAGGCCGAACTCTATGGCTACACCTTC
d_call: .; clone_size: .; j_call: TRBJ2-1; v_call: TRBV29-1; cdr3_aa: CSVATYNEQFF; cdr3_nt: TGCAGCGTTGCCACCTACAATGAGCAGTTCTTC
d_call: TRBD2; clone_size: .; j_call: TRBJ2-5; v_call: TRBV27; cdr3_aa: CASGLSSGPETQYF; cdr3_nt: TGTGCCAGCGGACTGTCTAGCGGACCAGAGACCCAGTACTTC
d_call: TRBD1; clone_size: .; j_call: TRBJ2-3; v_call: TRBV7-2; cdr3_aa: CASSLGQGETDTQYF; cdr3_nt: TGTGCCAGCAGCTTAGGGCAGGGGGAGACAGATACGCAGTATTTT
d_call: .; clone_size: few; j_call: TRBJ1-2; v_call: TRBV29-1; cdr3_aa: CSVIQGASGYTF; cdr3_nt: TGCAGCGTCATACAGGGTGCAAGTGGCTACACCTTC